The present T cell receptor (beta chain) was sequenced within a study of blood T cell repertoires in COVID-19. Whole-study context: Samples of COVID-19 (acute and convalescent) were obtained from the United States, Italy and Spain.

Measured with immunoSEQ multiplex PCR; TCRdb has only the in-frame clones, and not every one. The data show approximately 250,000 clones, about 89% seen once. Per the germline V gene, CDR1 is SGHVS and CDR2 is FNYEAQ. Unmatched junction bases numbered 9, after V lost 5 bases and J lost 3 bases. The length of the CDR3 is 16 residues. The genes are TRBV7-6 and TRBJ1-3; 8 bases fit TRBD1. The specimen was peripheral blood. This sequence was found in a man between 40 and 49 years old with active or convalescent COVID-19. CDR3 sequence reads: CASSPLIGTGGNTIYF. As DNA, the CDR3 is TGTGCCAGCAGCCCCCTTATAGGGACAGGTGGAAACACCATATATTTT.